Described below is a single TCR beta chain sequence and its context. This clone was observed a single time. Its cognate antigen has yet to be identified. Nothing much larger sits one base from this clone, and base qualities are not available. Library generation was performed with the immunoSEQ multiplex PCR assay. TCRdb took over this immuneACCESS table, retaining in-frame rearrangements with V and J assigned. Such tables are incomplete; in checked studies, under half of the missing clones stem from an unresolved V gene, and the remainder is unexplained. This sample has 34,000 or so clones in its table, and about nine tenths of those were observed once. About 10% of the sample lies in the top ten. The CDR3 contains 14 residues, cysteine and phenylalanine counted. CDR3 DNA only is kept here, 42 bases in frame from base 1. Sequences MNHEY (CDR1) and SVGAGI (CDR2) are obtained from the germline V gene. Between the V and J ends, shortened by 1 base and 3 bases respectively, the junction contains 8 bases.

These data are taken from a study of T cell changes during pregnancy in multiple sclerosis (dated 2019 in TCRdb). Regarding the study in general: The study examined how the T cell repertoire changed over the course of pregnancy in women with multiple sclerosis.

This receptor was identified in a female donor with multiple sclerosis, enrolled in a pregnancy study. The chain links TRBV6-5 with TRBJ2-3; the D gene is perhaps TRBD1, on 5 matching bases. The source material was CD8+ T cells from peripheral blood mononuclear cells, sampled before pregnancy. Read as DNA, the sequence is TGTGCCAGCAGTTACTGGGGCACTACAGATACGCAGTATTTT. Translated, this is CASSYWGTTDTQYF.